This TCR beta chain was sequenced for a study of Ad26.COV2.S vaccination and SARS-CoV-2 variants. Using immunoSEQ multiplex PCR, the repertoire was profiled, and TCRdb retains in-frame clones only, with some absent. The repertoire holds fewer than 400,000 clones, with around 91% as singletons. V was pared by 6 bases and J by 0 bases, with 17 bases between. The CDR3 totals 17 residues. Germline CDR1 is MNHNY and CDR2 is SVGAGI (reference sequence). Documented treatment: roughly 19 received Ad26.COV2.S at low or high dose, single or two shots; about five received placebo; per-sample allocation not given. Sampling occurred on day 63 after the first vaccine or placebo injection.

This TCR was sampled from a person aged 18-65 years who received the Ad26.COV2.S COVID-19 vaccine or a placebo. The rearrangement uses TRBV6-6 and TRBJ2-2; no reliable D call. The sample in question was peripheral blood, obtained in a trial of Ad26.COV2.S vaccine versus placebo. DNA for the CDR3: TGTGCCAGCAGCCGATCGCGAAGCGCGACGAACACCGGGGAGCTGTTTTTT. It yields the protein CASSRSRSATNTGELFF.